This T cell receptor (beta chain) was sequenced for a study of CD8+ T cells in alopecia areata. The CDR3 loop spans 15 amino acids. Germline V gene lookup returns CDR1 MNHEY and CDR2 SVGAGI. Trimming removed 8 bases from V and 0 bases from J, with 14 bases in between. In each case, RNA was isolated and then reverse transcribed into cDNA as the sequencing template. Assay used: immunoSEQ multiplex PCR; TCRdb lists only in-frame clones, some missing. Of about 190,000 clones in the sample, roughly 50% were seen once. Noted treatment: oral pan-JAK inhibitor, 5-10 mg twice daily. V usage is TRBV6-5 and J usage is TRBJ2-1; D is unresolved. This TCR was recovered from a human donor with alopecia areata. The sample here was CD8+ T cells sorted from blood, taken at week 24, from a patient treated with tofacitinib. The CDR3 protein is CASGLATNSYNEQFF. The CDR3 nucleotides read TGTGCCAGCGGATTGGCCACAAACTCCTACAATGAGCAGTTCTTC.